Each of the 32 T cell receptor beta chains below was sequenced from the same sample in a study of cytomegalovirus exposure and HLA in healthy donors (dated by TCRdb to the late 2010s). Libraries came from the immunoSEQ multiplex PCR assay. A mixture of 60 forward primers for TCR Vbeta segments and 13 reverse primers for TCR Jbeta segments was used in the multiplex PCR. Held by TCRdb, this immuneACCESS table contains in-frame sequences only and omits some clones. Under half of the omission traces to an unresolved V gene where checked; the cause of the rest is unknown. A total of some 130,000 clones appear in this sample, around 71% of them only once. Together, the top ten hold approximately 2.6% of the sample. Sequencing used PBMCs. These receptors were taken from a woman in her sixties in good health and CMV-seropositive.

The V and J genes are TRBV19 and TRBJ1-2, with D perhaps TRBD1 (6 bases). Germline loops: CDR1 LNHDA, CDR2 SQIVND (reference sequence). Trimming took 5 bases from V and 3 from J, leaving 10 bases between them. CDR3 length: 13 amino acids. The CDR3 bases are TGTGCCAGTAGTTCCGGACAGCACTATGGCTACACCTTC. This codes for CASSSGQHYGYTF.

The rearrangement uses TRBV18 and TRBJ1-2; 8 bases are a match to TRBD1. V lost 3 bases to trimming and J lost 4 bases; unmatched junction nucleotides: 10. Germline lookup yields CDR1 KGHSH and CDR2 LQKENI. The CDR3 is made up of 16 amino acids. CDR3 protein: CASSPLVGGQAYGYTF. The CDR3, as DNA: TGTGCCAGCTCACCCTTGGTGGGGGGACAGGCCTATGGCTACACCTTC.

This clone has only one observation. This chain links TRBV2 with TRBJ2-3; D remains unclear. V lost 4 bases and J lost 4, with 9 bases in between. The CDR3 runs to 13 residues. Looked up from germline, CDR1 is SNHLY and CDR2 is FYNNEI. The CDR3 nucleotides are TGTGCCAGCAGTGGGCCCAGCGCAGATACGCAGTATTTT. This gives the protein CASSGPSADTQYF.

The V gene is TRBV20-1, the J gene TRBJ2-7; D not certain. Trimming left V 6 bases short and J 3 bases short, with 6 bases between. Germline V gives CDR1 DFQATT, CDR2 SNEGSKA (reference sequence). The CDR3 covers 10 residues. CDR3 DNA sequence: TGCAGTGCCCCATTCTACGAGCAGTACTTC. Amino acids: CSAPFYEQYF.

The gene calls are TRBV28 and TRBJ1-4; D is possibly TRBD1 (5 bases). The CDR3 runs to 15 residues. From germline, CDR1 is MDHEN and CDR2 SYDVKM. V lost 5 bases, J lost 3 bases, and 13 bases lay in between. The CDR3 sequence: CASSLSTASNEKLFF. In DNA form, the CDR3 reads TGTGCCAGCAGTCTGTCGACAGCTTCTAATGAAAAACTGTTTTTT.

V and J are TRBV5-8 and TRBJ1-2; 8 bases are shared with TRBD1. Germline V CDR1 and CDR2: SGHTS, YDEGEE. The CDR3 length is 14 residues. The V and J ends lost 4 bases and 9 bases, in that order; junction bases with no gene match: 11. The CDR3 DNA reads TGTGCCAGCAGCGGCGGACAGGGAGAAATACGCTACACCTTC. Its protein is CASSGGQGEIRYTF.

V is TRBV14 and J is TRBJ2-7; tentatively, D is TRBD2 (6 bases). The CDR3 loop spans 14 amino acids. Trimming took off 3 bases at V and 3 bases at J, with 12 bases between the two ends. The germline CDR1 and CDR2 sequences are SGHDN and FVKESK. For the CDR3, the DNA is TGTGCCAGCAGCCACGATTGGCGGGGCTACGAGCAGTACTTC. This encodes CASSHDWRGYEQYF. Looking up the rest from reference TRBV14 and TRBJ2-7 gives the full variable domain: EAGVTQFPSHSVIEKGQTVTLRCDPISGHDNLYWYRRVMGKEIKFLLHFVKESKQDESGMPNNRFLAERTGGTYSTLKVQPAELEDSGVYFCASSHDWRGYEQYFGPGTRLTVT.

V usage is TRBV14 and J usage is TRBJ2-2, with D perhaps matching TRBD2 (5 bases). There are 13 residues in the CDR3. Germline CDR1 SGHDN, CDR2 FVKESK. Trimming left V 7 bases short and J 5 bases short, with 11 bases between. The CDR3 DNA follows: TGTGCCAGCAAGGGCAGGAGGACCGGGGAGCTGTTTTTT. This translates into CASKGRRTGELFF.

Only a few counts were recorded for this clone. The chain recombines TRBV14 with TRBJ2-2, with TRBD2 identical over 14 bases. V gave up 4 bases and J gave up 4 bases; unmatched junction bases: 5. Germline assignment: CDR1 SGHDN and CDR2 FVKESK. The CDR3 loop spans 17 amino acids. The CDR3 reads CASSPTGLAGVTGELFF. DNA for the CDR3: TGTGCCAGCAGCCCTACGGGACTAGCGGGGGTCACCGGGGAGCTGTTTTTT.

This chain uses TRBV2 with TRBJ1-5; TRBD1 agrees at 8 bases. The CDR3 consists of 15 residues. J was trimmed by 6 bases and V by 1 base; bases with no gene match: 5. From germline, CDR1 is SNHLY and CDR2 FYNNEI. CDR3 DNA sequence: TGTGCCAGCAGTGAAGGGACAGGGACAGGTCAGCCCCAGCATTTT. It specifies CASSEGTGTGQPQHF.

This sequence joins TRBV10-1 and TRBJ2-7; 7 bases are shared with TRBD2. The germline CDR1 and CDR2 sequences are WNHNN and SYGVQD (reference sequence). This CDR3 spans 13 amino acids. Trimming at V came to 10 bases and at J to 0 bases, leaving 6 bases not matched to a gene. This CDR3 reads CATSGGSSYEQYF. CDR3 sequence (DNA): TGCGCCACGTCGGGGGGTAGCTCCTACGAGCAGTACTTC.

The chain couples TRBV5-1 to TRBJ1-6; TRBD1 aligns across 7 bases. CDR1 and CDR2 from the germline V gene are SGHRS and YFSETQ. Trimming took 0 bases from V and 9 from J; bases not matched to a gene: 3. The CDR3 is 14 amino acids. CDR3 bases: TGCGCCAGCAGCTTGGGAGGGGGCAGTTCACCCCTCCACTTT. This translates into CASSLGGGSSPLHF.

The DNA for the CDR3 is TGTGCCAGCAGGCAGGACAGGGGAAGGGGCAATCAGCCCCAGCATTTT. Its translation is CASRQDRGRGNQPQHF. The rearrangement links TRBV27 to TRBJ1-5, with TRBD1 matching over 9 bases. This CDR3 has 16 residues. Looked up from germline, CDR1 is MNHEY and CDR2 is SMNVEV (reference sequence). V lost 6 bases and J lost 2; bases outside the gene matches: 8.

CDR3 residues: CASSPSGVGGPQHF. DNA of the CDR3: TGTGCCAGCAGCCCAAGCGGGGTTGGAGGTCCCCAGCATTTT. This chain links TRBV7-3 with TRBJ1-5, with unresolved D. The V gene's germline CDR1 is SGHTA and CDR2 FQGTGA. Trimming shortened V by 5 bases and J by 10 bases, and 18 bases separated the two germline ends. The CDR3 length is 14 residues.

V and J are TRBV19 and TRBJ1-4; TRBD1 matches 8 bases. J was trimmed by 5 bases and V by 4 bases; bases with no gene match: 6. Looked up from germline, CDR1 is LNHDA and CDR2 is SQIVND (reference sequence). The length of the CDR3 is 15 residues. Here the CDR3 reads CASSSSRTGNEKLFF. CDR3 DNA: TGTGCCAGTAGTAGCTCCCGGACAGGGAATGAAAAACTGTTTTTT.

The rearrangement uses TRBV29-1 and TRBJ1-5, with 10 bases that match TRBD1. The ends lost 0 bases at V and 2 bases at J; junction bases unmatched: 4. The CDR3 length is 16 residues. In germline, CDR1 is SQVTM, CDR2 ANQGSEA. CDR3 region: CSVEDRGTGGNQPQHF. CDR3 nucleotides: TGCAGCGTTGAAGATCGGGGGACAGGGGGCAATCAGCCCCAGCATTTT.

The rearrangement joins TRBV11-2 to TRBJ1-2; D possibly corresponds to TRBD1 (5 bases). The CDR3 is 14 amino acids. V was cut by 0 bases and J by 5 bases, with 10 bases left in between. The germline gives CDR1 SGHAT, CDR2 FQNNGV. The CDR3: CASSLEVKGYGYTF. Written as DNA, the CDR3 is TGTGCCAGCAGCTTAGAGGTTAAGGGGTATGGCTACACCTTC.

V usage is TRBV10-3 and J usage is TRBJ1-6; D not resolved. This CDR3 is 14 amino acids long. Germline V gives CDR1 ENHRY, CDR2 SYGVKD. With 10 bases removed from V and 10 bases from J, the gap between germline ends came to 20 bases. CDR3 nucleotides: TGTGCCACCACGACCGAGACATCGCTCTCACCCCTCCACTTT. The encoded protein is CATTTETSLSPLHF.

The CDR3 sequence is CASSLRSVNTEAFF. The CDR3 DNA reads TGTGCCAGCAGCCTTCGATCGGTTAACACTGAAGCTTTCTTT. The rearrangement links TRBV7-8 to TRBJ1-1; the D is unclear. The germline V gene has CDR1 SGHVS and CDR2 FQNEAQ. The CDR3 is 14 residues long. The V end was cut by 5 bases, the J end by 2 bases, with 12 bases between.

V is TRBV5-1 and J is TRBJ2-1; 8 nucleotides agree with TRBD1. This CDR3 has 15 residues. Germline assignment: CDR1 SGHRS and CDR2 YFSETQ. J was trimmed by 2 bases and V by 4 bases; bases with no gene match: 5. In DNA, the CDR3 is TGCGCCAGCAGCCCGCGGACAGGGCCCTACAATGAGCAGTTCTTC. This encodes CASSPRTGPYNEQFF.

This rearrangement joins TRBV7-7 to TRBJ1-1; tentatively, D is TRBD1 (5 bases). CDR1 is SSHAT, CDR2 FNYEAQ, per germline (reference sequence). The germline V and J ends were trimmed by 6 bases and 4 bases, with 12 bases remaining between them. The CDR3 is 13 residues long. Written as DNA, the CDR3 is TGTGCCAGCAGTCCCGGGGGGGTCACTGAAGCTTTCTTT. As protein: CASSPGGVTEAFF.

The rearrangement uses TRBV9 and TRBJ2-3, with D possibly TRBD1 on 7 matching bases. CDR1 and CDR2 (germline): SGDLS, YYNGEE. This CDR3 contains 16 residues. Trimming cost V 4 bases and J 5 bases, with 20 bases left between them. CDR3 nucleotide sequence: TGTGCCAGCAGCCCCGTTGGAGGGGGCGGCAAAGATACGCAGTATTTT. It yields the protein CASSPVGGGGKDTQYF.

This chain links TRBV10-1 with TRBJ2-3, with TRBD1 as a possible D gene (6 bases). Germline lookup yields CDR1 WNHNN and CDR2 SYGVQD (reference sequence). V was clipped by 1 base and J by 4 bases, with 15 bases between them. This CDR3 has 16 amino acids. The CDR3 loop is CASSEYSTGSPDTQYF. The CDR3 nucleotides read TGCGCCAGCAGTGAGTATAGTACAGGGAGCCCAGATACGCAGTATTTT.

Points on this clone: Other DNA sequences of this sample code for an identical CDR3. The chain uses TRBV13 and TRBJ1-1; D is possibly TRBD1 (5 bases). There are 13 residues in the CDR3. In germline, CDR1 is PRHDT, CDR2 FYEKMQ (reference sequence). V was clipped by 6 bases and J by 1 base, with 9 bases between them. CDR3 protein: CASSLTGNTEAFF. The CDR3 DNA reads TGTGCCAGCAGTCTTACAGGGAACACTGAAGCTTTCTTT.

The chain uses TRBV9 and TRBJ1-5, with 10 nucleotides matching TRBD1. V trimming: 3 bases; J trimming: 6 bases; junction bases outside the gene matches: 3. This CDR3 contains 14 residues. Germline CDR1 SGDLS, CDR2 YYNGEE. Here the CDR3 reads CASSETGGGQPQHF. CDR3 nucleotides: TGTGCCAGCAGCGAGACAGGGGGCGGTCAGCCCCAGCATTTT.

This chain connects TRBV6-5 to TRBJ2-5; 9 nucleotides line up with TRBD2. The CDR3 consists of 14 residues. The V and J ends lost 8 bases and 5 bases, in that order; junction bases with no gene match: 9. Germline V gives CDR1 MNHEY, CDR2 SVGAGI. DNA of the CDR3: TGTGCCAGCCTTTTAGCGGGGGTAATGGAGACCCAGTACTTC. As protein: CASLLAGVMETQYF.

The chain recombines TRBV9 with TRBJ2-2; TRBD1 agrees at 10 bases. CDR1 is SGDLS, CDR2 YYNGEE, per germline. V dropped 4 bases and J dropped 1; count of bases not matched to a gene: 4. The CDR3 runs 16 residues. The CDR3 sequence is CASSPRDRGNTGELFF. The CDR3 DNA follows: TGTGCCAGCAGCCCTCGGGACAGGGGGAACACCGGGGAGCTGTTTTTT.

The chain uses TRBV11-3 and TRBJ1-6; D may be TRBD1 (5 bases). The germline CDR1 and CDR2 sequences are SGHNT and YENEEA. The CDR3 totals 13 residues. Trimming shortened V by 2 bases and J by 8 bases, and 7 bases separated the two germline ends. The CDR3 nucleotides read TGTGCCAGCAGCTTACAGGGCCATTCACCCCTCCACTTT. Translating it yields CASSLQGHSPLHF. Complete variable domain (other parts from reference TRBV11-3 and TRBJ1-6): EAGVVQSPRYKIIEKKQPVAFWCNPISGHNTLYWYLQNLGQGPELLIRYENEEAVDDSQLPKDRFSAERLKGVDSTLKIQPAELGDSAVYLCASSLQGHSPLHFGNGTRLTVT.

CDR3 sequence: CASSLVQGTGANVLTF. CDR3 nucleotide sequence: TGCGCCAGCAGCTTGGTACAGGGAACTGGGGCCAACGTCCTGACTTTC. V and J are TRBV5-1 and TRBJ2-6; perhaps TRBD1 as D (6 bases). V lost 0 bases and J 2 bases, leaving 9 bases between the germline ends. The germline V gene has CDR1 SGHRS and CDR2 YFSETQ. This CDR3 has 16 residues.

V usage is TRBV9 and J usage is TRBJ2-3; perhaps TRBD2 as D (6 bases). V was cut by 0 bases and J by 5 bases, with 13 bases left in between. Germline CDR1 is SGDLS and CDR2 is YYNGEE. The CDR3 covers 15 residues. The CDR3 DNA reads as TGTGCCAGCAGCGTAGTAGACTCCGGGGGAGATACGCAGTATTTT. It is translated as CASSVVDSGGDTQYF.

J is TRBJ1-4 and V is TRBV5-1; no clear D. V shed 6 bases and J shed 3 bases, with 12 bases lying between them. Germline V lookup: CDR1 SGHRS, CDR2 YFSETQ. This CDR3 is 14 amino acids long. The CDR3 DNA follows: TGCGCCAGCAACCCGGGATCTCCTAATGAAAAACTGTTTTTT. Its protein product is CASNPGSPNEKLFF.

V is TRBV6-1 and J is TRBJ1-5, with D perhaps TRBD1 (6 bases). This CDR3 contains 14 residues. Germline V lookup: CDR1 MNHNS, CDR2 SASEGT. V was shortened by 6 bases and J by 7 bases, with 16 bases between the two germline ends. This CDR3 reads CASSPVGADQPQHF. CDR3 nucleotide sequence: TGTGCCAGCAGCCCCGTGGGGGCGGACCAGCCCCAGCATTTT.